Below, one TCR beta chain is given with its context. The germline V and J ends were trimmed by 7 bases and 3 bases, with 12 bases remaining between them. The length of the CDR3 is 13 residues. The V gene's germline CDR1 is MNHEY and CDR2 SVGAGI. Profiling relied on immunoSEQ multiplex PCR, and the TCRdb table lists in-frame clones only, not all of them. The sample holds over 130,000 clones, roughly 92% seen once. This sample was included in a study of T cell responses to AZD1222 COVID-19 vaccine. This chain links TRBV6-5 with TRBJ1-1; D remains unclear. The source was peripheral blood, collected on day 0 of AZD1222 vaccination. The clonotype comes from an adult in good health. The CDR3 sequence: CASNRGEDTEAFF. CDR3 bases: TGTGCCAGCAACCGTGGGGAGGACACTGAAGCTTTCTTT.